Listed below are T cell receptor beta chains from one sample, sequenced in a study of early T cells in non-severe SARS-CoV-2 infection. A single record per CDR3 protein comes from TCRdb applying MiXCR to the 5' RACE reads. The table has nearly 95,000 distinct CDR3 sequences, about 15% seen once. The specimen was whole blood, collected at baseline. The receptors derive from an adult who was a healthcare worker with PCR-confirmed SARS-CoV-2 infection or an uninfected control (not recorded which). Both conserved end residues are part of each CDR3. Fields, in order: D gene, J gene, V gene, clone size, CDR3 protein, CDR3 DNA. D genes are given only for firm matches. The size field is filled for only some rows; it gives once, few, many or a size class.

>NA|TRBJ2-3|TRBV10-3|NA
CAISESGPYTQYF
TGTGCCATCAGTGAGTCTGGCCCTTATACGCAGTATTTT
>NA|TRBJ1-3|TRBV11-2|NA
CASSPELGGNSGNTIYF
TGTGCCAGCAGCCCCGAACTAGGGGGTAACTCTGGAAACACCATATATTTT
>NA|TRBJ1-6|TRBV28|NA
CASRMVLGSPLHF
TGTGCCAGCAGGATGGTCCTTGGTTCACCCCTCCACTTT
>TRBD1|TRBJ2-5|TRBV6-5|NA
CASSSGQGGTQYF
TGTGCCAGCAGTTCAGGACAGGGAGGGACCCAGTACTTC
>NA|TRBJ2-2|TRBV28|NA
CASRRGAGNTGELFF
TGTGCCAGCAGACGGGGGGCCGGTAACACCGGGGAGCTGTTTTTT
>NA|TRBJ2-6|TRBV20-1|few
CSARGSSGANVLTF
TGCAGTGCTAGAGGATCCTCTGGGGCCAACGTCCTGACTTTC
>TRBD2|TRBJ2-3|TRBV3-1|NA
CASSQGTSSTQYF
TGTGCCAGCAGCCAAGGGACTAGCTCGACGCAGTATTTT
>NA|TRBJ1-1|TRBV7-9|few
CASSYREDGTEAFF
TGTGCCAGCAGCTACAGGGAAGACGGCACTGAAGCTTTCTTT
>NA|TRBJ1-3|TRBV2|NA
CASSGLPAGNTIYF
TGTGCCAGCAGTGGGTTACCCGCTGGAAACACCATATATTTT
>NA|TRBJ1-2|TRBV5-1|NA
CASSLAGRSGYTF
TGCGCCAGCAGCTTGGCAGGCAGGAGCGGCTACACCTTC
>NA|TRBJ1-2|TRBV28|NA
CASSPPSPTDYGYTF
TGTGCCAGCAGCCCCCCTAGCCCGACGGACTATGGCTACACCTTC
>TRBD2|TRBJ2-7|TRBV28|NA
CASTRTSGGSSYEQYF
TGTGCCAGCACCCGGACTAGCGGGGGCAGCTCCTACGAGCAGTACTTC
>TRBD1|TRBJ1-2|TRBV7-8|many
CASSSRRDRGYFDGYTF
TGTGCCAGCAGCTCCCGCCGGGACAGGGGTTATTTTGATGGCTACACCTTC
>NA|TRBJ1-6|TRBV10-3|NA
CAISEHLGHTDNSPLHF
TGTGCCATCAGTGAGCATCTTGGACACACCGATAATTCACCCCTCCACTTT
>TRBD2|TRBJ2-3|TRBV6-5|NA
CASRAGTSGITSTDTQYF
TGTGCCAGCAGGGCTGGGACTAGCGGGATTACTAGCACAGATACGCAGTATTTT
>NA|TRBJ2-3|TRBV27|NA
CASRLIAGTDTQYF
TGTGCCAGCAGGCTCATAGCAGGCACAGATACGCAGTATTTT
>NA|TRBJ2-6|TRBV14|many
CASSQASGANVLTF
TGTGCCAGCAGCCAGGCTTCTGGGGCCAACGTCCTGACTTTC
>TRBD2|TRBJ2-1|TRBV5-1|few
CASTSGGLYNEQFF
TGCGCCAGCACCTCGGGAGGGTTATACAATGAGCAGTTCTTC
>NA|TRBJ2-7|TRBV2|NA
CASSEGRLEQYF
TGTGCCAGCAGTGAGGGGCGGTTAGAGCAGTACTTC
>NA|TRBJ1-1|TRBV5-1|many
CASSVVQGLNTEAFF
TGCGCCAGCAGCGTCGTACAGGGACTGAACACTGAAGCTTTCTTT
>NA|TRBJ2-2|TRBV28|NA
CASTPRGAGGTGELFF
TGTGCCAGCACTCCAAGGGGGGCAGGTGGAACCGGGGAGCTGTTTTTT
>NA|TRBJ2-2|TRBV2|NA
CASMGTPNTGELFF
TGTGCCAGCATGGGGACGCCTAACACCGGGGAGCTGTTTTTT
>TRBD1|TRBJ2-3|TRBV27|NA
CASSFIITGGNTDTQYF
TGTGCCAGCAGTTTCATCATAACAGGGGGGAACACAGATACGCAGTATTTT
>NA|TRBJ2-7|TRBV15|NA
CATSRDKKAEQYF
TGTGCCACCAGCAGAGATAAAAAGGCCGAGCAGTACTTC
>NA|TRBJ2-7|TRBV20-1|NA
CSTRDTADRAYEQYF
TGCAGTACTAGGGATACGGCAGACAGAGCCTACGAGCAGTACTTC
>NA|TRBJ2-5|TRBV11-2|few
CASSPIGETQYF
TGTGCCAGCAGCCCGATCGGCGAGACCCAGTACTTC
>TRBD1|TRBJ2-7|TRBV20-1|few
CSARPGQGSSYEQYF
TGCAGTGCTAGGCCCGGACAGGGGTCCTCCTACGAGCAGTACTTC
>TRBD2|TRBJ2-3|TRBV24-1|NA
CATSAGGTDTQYF
TGTGCCACCAGTGCGGGAGGAACAGATACGCAGTATTTT
>TRBD2|TRBJ2-5|TRBV11-2|many
CASSLVLGGRAVTQYF
TGTGCCAGCAGCCTAGTCCTGGGCGGGAGAGCCGTGACCCAGTACTTC
>NA|TRBJ2-2|TRBV6-6|NA
CASSYSQLAGELFF
TGTGCCAGCAGTTACTCCCAGCTCGCCGGGGAGCTGTTTTTT
>TRBD2|TRBJ2-1|TRBV7-2|NA
CASSRGVPSGLYNEQFF
TGTGCCAGCAGCCGCGGGGTCCCTAGCGGGCTTTACAATGAGCAGTTCTTC
>TRBD2|TRBJ2-5|TRBV13|NA
CASSHASGSETQYF
TGTGCCAGCAGCCACGCGAGCGGGAGTGAGACCCAGTACTTC
>NA|TRBJ1-3|TRBV7-9|NA
CASSLDQWGSGNTIYF
TGTGCCAGCAGCTTAGACCAATGGGGAAGTGGAAACACCATATATTTT
>NA|TRBJ2-6|TRBV12-3/TRBV12-4|NA
CASSPYTSRGGANVLTF
TGTGCCAGCAGTCCCTATACCTCAAGGGGCGGGGCCAACGTCCTGACTTTC
>TRBD2|TRBJ2-7|TRBV5-1|NA
CASSISGAPSYEQYF
TGCGCCAGCAGCATTAGCGGGGCTCCCTCCTACGAGCAGTACTTC
>NA|TRBJ2-3|TRBV27|NA
CASSSLRAHTDTQYF
TGTGCCAGCAGTTCCCTTCGGGCCCACACAGATACGCAGTATTTT
>NA|TRBJ1-2|TRBV20-1|NA
CSATGQLRYYGYTF
TGCAGTGCTACCGGGCAGCTTAGATACTATGGCTACACCTTC
>NA|TRBJ2-1|TRBV20-1|few
CSARALGTNSGSYNEQFF
TGCAGTGCTAGGGCGCTTGGCACTAACTCAGGCTCCTACAATGAGCAGTTCTTC
>NA|TRBJ1-2|TRBV6-5|NA
CASSPQGGSYGYTF
TGTGCCAGCAGTCCGCAGGGAGGAAGCTATGGCTACACCTTC